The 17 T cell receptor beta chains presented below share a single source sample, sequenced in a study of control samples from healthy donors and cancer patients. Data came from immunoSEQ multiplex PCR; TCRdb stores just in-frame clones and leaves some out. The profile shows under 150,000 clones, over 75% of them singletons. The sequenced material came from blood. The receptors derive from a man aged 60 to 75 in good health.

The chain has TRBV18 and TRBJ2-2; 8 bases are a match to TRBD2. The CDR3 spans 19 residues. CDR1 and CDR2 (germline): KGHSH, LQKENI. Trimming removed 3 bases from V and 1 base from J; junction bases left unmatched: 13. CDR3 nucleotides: TGTGCCAGCTCACCCCGCCCCGGGGTAGCGGGACTGAACACCGGGGAGCTGTTTTTT. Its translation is CASSPRPGVAGLNTGELFF.

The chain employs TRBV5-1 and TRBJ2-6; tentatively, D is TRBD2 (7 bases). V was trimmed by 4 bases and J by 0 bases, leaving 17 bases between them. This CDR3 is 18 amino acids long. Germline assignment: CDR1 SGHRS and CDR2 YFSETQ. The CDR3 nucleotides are TGCGCCAGCAGCCATGTGGTCGGGGGGCCCTCTGGGGCCAACGTCCTGACTTTC. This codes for CASSHVVGGPSGANVLTF.

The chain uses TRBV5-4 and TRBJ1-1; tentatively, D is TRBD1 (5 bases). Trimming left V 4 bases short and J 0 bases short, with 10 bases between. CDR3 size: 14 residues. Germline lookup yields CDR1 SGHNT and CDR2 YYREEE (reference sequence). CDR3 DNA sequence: TGTGCCAGCAGCCGTCAGGGACTGAACACTGAAGCTTTCTTT. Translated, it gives CASSRQGLNTEAFF.

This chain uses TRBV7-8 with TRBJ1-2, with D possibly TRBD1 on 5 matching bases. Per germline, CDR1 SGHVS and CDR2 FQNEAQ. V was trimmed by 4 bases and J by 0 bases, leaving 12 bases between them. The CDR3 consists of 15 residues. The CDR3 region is CASSSPATANYGYTF. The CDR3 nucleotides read TGTGCCAGCAGCTCCCCCGCGACAGCTAACTATGGCTACACCTTC.

The CDR3 sequence is CASSSLGGFGNTIYF. CDR3 bases: TGTGCCAGCAGTTCCCTAGGAGGGTTCGGAAACACCATATATTTT. This chain joins TRBV27 and TRBJ1-3; D gene unclear. This CDR3 comprises 15 residues. V was trimmed by 4 bases and J by 4 bases, leaving 14 bases between them. In germline, CDR1 is MNHEY, CDR2 SMNVEV (reference sequence).

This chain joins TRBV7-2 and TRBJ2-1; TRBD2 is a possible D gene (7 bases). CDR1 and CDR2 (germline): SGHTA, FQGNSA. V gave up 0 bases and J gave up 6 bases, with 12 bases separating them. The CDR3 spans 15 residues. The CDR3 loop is CASSLAGGHFNEQFF. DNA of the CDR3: TGTGCCAGCAGCTTAGCGGGGGGGCATTTCAATGAGCAGTTCTTC.

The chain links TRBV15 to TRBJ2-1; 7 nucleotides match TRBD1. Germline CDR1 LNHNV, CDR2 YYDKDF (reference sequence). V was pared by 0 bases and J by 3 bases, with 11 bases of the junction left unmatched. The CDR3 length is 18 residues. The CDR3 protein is CATSRESSWDSLYNEQFF. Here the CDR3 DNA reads TGTGCCACCAGCAGAGAAAGCTCTTGGGACAGTCTCTACAATGAGCAGTTCTTC.

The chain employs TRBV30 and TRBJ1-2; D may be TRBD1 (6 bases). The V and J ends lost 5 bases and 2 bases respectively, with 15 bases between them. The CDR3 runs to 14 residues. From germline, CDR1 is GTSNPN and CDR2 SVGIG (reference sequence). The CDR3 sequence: CAWAKGHLNYGYTF. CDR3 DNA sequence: TGTGCCTGGGCGAAGGGACATTTGAACTATGGCTACACCTTC. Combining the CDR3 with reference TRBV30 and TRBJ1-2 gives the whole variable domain SQTIHQWPATLVQPVGSPLSLECTVEGTSNPNLYWYRQAAGRGLQLLFYSVGIGQISSEVPQNLSASRPQDRQFILSSKKLLLSDSGFYLCAWAKGHLNYGYTFGSGTRLTVV.

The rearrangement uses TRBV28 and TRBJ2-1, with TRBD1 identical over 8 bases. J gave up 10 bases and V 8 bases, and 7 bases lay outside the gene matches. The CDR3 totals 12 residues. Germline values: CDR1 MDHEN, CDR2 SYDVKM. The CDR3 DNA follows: TGTGCCAGCGTAAGACAGGGGATCGAGCAGTTCTTC. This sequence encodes CASVRQGIEQFF. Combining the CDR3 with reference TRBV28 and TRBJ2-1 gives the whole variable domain DVKVTQSSRYLVKRTGEKVFLECVQDMDHENMFWYRQDPGLGLRLIYFSYDVKMKEKGDIPEGYSVSREKKERFSLILESASTNQTSMYLCASVRQGIEQFFGPGTRLTVL.

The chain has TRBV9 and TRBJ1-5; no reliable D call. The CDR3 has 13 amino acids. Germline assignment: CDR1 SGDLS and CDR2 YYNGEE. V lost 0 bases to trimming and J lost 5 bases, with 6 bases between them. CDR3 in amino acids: CASSVDNYQPQHF. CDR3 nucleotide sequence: TGTGCCAGCAGCGTAGATAACTATCAGCCCCAGCATTTT.

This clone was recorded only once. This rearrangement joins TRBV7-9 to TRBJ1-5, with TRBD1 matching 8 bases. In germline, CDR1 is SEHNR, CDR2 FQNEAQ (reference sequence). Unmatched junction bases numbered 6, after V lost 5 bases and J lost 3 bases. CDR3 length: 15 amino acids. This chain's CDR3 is CASSRGQGLNQPQHF. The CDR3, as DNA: TGTGCCAGCAGCCGCGGACAGGGCCTCAATCAGCCCCAGCATTTT.

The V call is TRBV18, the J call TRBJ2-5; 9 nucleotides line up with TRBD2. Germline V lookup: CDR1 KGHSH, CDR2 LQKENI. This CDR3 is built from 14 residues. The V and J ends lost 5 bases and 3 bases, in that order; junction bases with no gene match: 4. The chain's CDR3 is CASSTLAGEETQYF. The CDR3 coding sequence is TGTGCCAGCTCAACATTAGCGGGGGAAGAGACCCAGTACTTC.

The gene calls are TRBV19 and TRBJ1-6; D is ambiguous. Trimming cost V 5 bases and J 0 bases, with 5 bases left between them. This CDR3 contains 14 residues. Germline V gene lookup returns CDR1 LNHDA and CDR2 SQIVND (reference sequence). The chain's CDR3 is CASSPDSYNSPLHF. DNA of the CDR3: TGTGCCAGTAGTCCAGACTCCTATAATTCACCCCTCCACTTT. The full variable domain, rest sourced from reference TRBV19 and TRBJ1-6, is DGGITQSPKYLFRKEGQNVTLSCEQNLNHDAMYWYRQDPGQGLRLIYYSQIVNDFQKGDIAEGYSVSREKKESFPLTVTSAQKNPTAFYLCASSPDSYNSPLHFGNGTRLTVT.

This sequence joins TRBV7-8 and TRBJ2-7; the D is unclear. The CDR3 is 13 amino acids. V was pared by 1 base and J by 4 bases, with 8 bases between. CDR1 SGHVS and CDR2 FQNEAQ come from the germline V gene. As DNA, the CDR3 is TGTGCCAGCAGCTTAGGGGCAGAATACGAGCAGTACTTC. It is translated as CASSLGAEYEQYF.

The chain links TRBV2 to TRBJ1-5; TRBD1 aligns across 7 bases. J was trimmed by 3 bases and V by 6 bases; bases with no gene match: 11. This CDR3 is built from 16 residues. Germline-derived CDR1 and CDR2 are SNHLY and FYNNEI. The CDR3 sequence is CASRGQAERVNQPQHF. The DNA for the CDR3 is TGTGCCAGCAGAGGACAGGCTGAGCGTGTCAATCAGCCCCAGCATTTT. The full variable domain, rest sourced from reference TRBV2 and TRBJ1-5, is EPEVTQTPSHQVTQMGQEVILRCVPISNHLYFYWYRQILGQKVEFLVSFYNNEISEKSEIFDDQFSVERPDGSNFTLKIRSTKLEDSAMYFCASRGQAERVNQPQHFGDGTRLSIL.

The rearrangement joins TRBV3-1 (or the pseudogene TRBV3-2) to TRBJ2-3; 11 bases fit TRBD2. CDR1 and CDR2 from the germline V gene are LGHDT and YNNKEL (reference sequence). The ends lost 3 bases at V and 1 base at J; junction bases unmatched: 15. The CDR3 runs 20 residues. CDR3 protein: CASSHLGAVAGGPGTDTQYF. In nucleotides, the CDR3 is TGTGCCAGCAGCCACCTAGGGGCGGTAGCGGGGGGGCCGGGCACAGATACGCAGTATTTT.

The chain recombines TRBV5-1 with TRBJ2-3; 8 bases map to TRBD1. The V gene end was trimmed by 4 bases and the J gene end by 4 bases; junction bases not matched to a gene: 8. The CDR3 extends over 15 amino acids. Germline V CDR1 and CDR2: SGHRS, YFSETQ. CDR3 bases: TGCGCCAGCAGCCACCTGGGACAGGAAGCAGATACGCAGTATTTT. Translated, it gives CASSHLGQEADTQYF.